This TCR beta chain is drawn from a study of Ad26.COV2.S vaccination and SARS-CoV-2 variants. Profiling relied on immunoSEQ multiplex PCR, and the TCRdb table lists in-frame clones only, not all of them. The sample has hundreds of thousands of clones; roughly 87% are singletons. Noted treatment: roughly 19 received Ad26.COV2.S at low or high dose, single or two shots; about five received placebo; per-sample allocation not given. Sampling took place 63 days after the first vaccine or placebo injection. Immunization relied on an Ad26 vector, which expressed Wuhan-strain SARS-CoV-2 spike. CDR1 is SGHRS, CDR2 YFSETQ, per germline. With 7 bases removed from V and 0 bases from J, the gap between germline ends came to 13 bases. The CDR3 totals 14 residues.

The TCR was taken from a person between 18 and 60 years old who received the Ad26.COV2.S COVID-19 vaccine or a placebo. The chain combines TRBV5-1 with TRBJ1-1, with D tentatively TRBD1 (5 bases). This specimen was peripheral blood, taken in a trial of Ad26.COV2.S vaccine versus placebo. The DNA for the CDR3 is TGCGCCAGCGCCAAGGGGTGGATGAACACTGAAGCTTTCTTT. Residues: CASAKGWMNTEAFF.